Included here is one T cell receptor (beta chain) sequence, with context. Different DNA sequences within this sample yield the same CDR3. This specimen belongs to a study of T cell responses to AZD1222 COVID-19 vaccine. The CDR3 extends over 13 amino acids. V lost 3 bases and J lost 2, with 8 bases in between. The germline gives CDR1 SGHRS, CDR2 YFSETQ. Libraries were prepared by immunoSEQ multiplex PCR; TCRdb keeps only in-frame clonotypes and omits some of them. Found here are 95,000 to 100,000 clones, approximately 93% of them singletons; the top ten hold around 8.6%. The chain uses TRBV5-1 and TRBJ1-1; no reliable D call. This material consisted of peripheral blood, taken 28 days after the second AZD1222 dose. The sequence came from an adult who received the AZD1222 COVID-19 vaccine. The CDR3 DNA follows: TGCGCCAGCAGCTGGACCGTCAACACTGAAGCTTTCTTT. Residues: CASSWTVNTEAFF. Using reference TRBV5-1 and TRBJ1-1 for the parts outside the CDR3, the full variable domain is KAGVTQTPRYLIKTRGQQVTLSCSPISGHRSVSWYQQTPGQGLQFLFEYFSETQRNKGNFPGRFSGRQFSNSRSEMNVSTLELGDSALYLCASSWTVNTEAFFGQGTRLTVV.